Listed below are T cell receptor beta chains from one sample, sequenced in a study of OX40 agonist ivuxolimab in advanced cancers. Method: immunoSEQ multiplex PCR; TCRdb's copy keeps in-frame clones and lacks some. Of around 50,000 clones detected, approximately 91% appear once; the ten largest clones hold roughly 8%. The specimen comprised CD4+ or CD8+ T cells sorted from blood, sampled in a trial of the OX40 agonist ivuxolimab. Receptor source: an adult with an advanced solid tumor such as melanoma, head and neck, liver or kidney cancer. Both conserved end residues are part of each CDR3. D genes are given only for firm matches. Clone size, where shown, is once, few, many, or a class for clones that have expanded.

TRBV10-2	TRBJ2-7	TRBD1	14	.	CASSGDRGSHEQYF	TGCGCCAGCAGTGGGGACAGGGGATCGCACGAGCAGTACTTC
TRBV27	TRBJ2-1	.	13	once	CASRTDFYNEQFF	TGTGCCAGCAGAACCGACTTTTACAATGAGCAGTTCTTC
TRBV5-1	TRBJ2-5	TRBD1	16	.	CASSAGTGGYQETQYF	TGCGCCAGCAGCGCAGGGACAGGGGGCTACCAAGAGACCCAGTACTTC
TRBV4-2	TRBJ2-1	TRBD2	18	.	CASSQGNKGLAGYNEQFF	TGTGCCAGCAGCCAGGGCAACAAGGGACTAGCGGGGTACAATGAGCAGTTCTTC
TRBV7-2	TRBJ2-2	.	14	.	CASSLGLLSGELFF	TGTGCCAGCAGCTTAGGGCTTCTCTCTGGGGAGCTGTTTTTT
TRBV19	TRBJ2-7	TRBD2	15	.	CASSTGLAVSREQYF	TGTGCCAGTAGTACCGGACTAGCAGTTTCGAGGGAGCAGTACTTC
TRBV21-1	TRBJ2-2	.	13	.	CASSEQASGELFF	TGTGCCAGCAGCGAACAAGCCAGCGGGGAGCTGTTTTTT
TRBV11-1	TRBJ2-7	.	13	.	CASSPHSGYEQYF	TGTGCCAGCAGCCCGCATAGTGGCTACGAGCAGTACTTC
TRBV9	TRBJ2-3	.	14	.	CASSVSQLTDTQYF	TGTGCCAGCAGCGTATCTCAGCTCACAGATACGCAGTATTTT
TRBV7-7	TRBJ2-7	.	15	.	CASSLDTGRSYEQYF	TGTGCCAGCAGCTTAGATACAGGGCGCTCCTACGAGCAGTACTTC
TRBV5-1	TRBJ1-2	.	14	.	CASSLGPTNYGYTF	TGCGCCAGCAGCTTGGGACCCACTAACTATGGCTACACCTTC
TRBV7-8	TRBJ1-1	.	14	once	CASSLGGAYTEAFF	TGTGCCAGCAGCTTAGGGGGGGCTTACACTGAAGCTTTCTTT
TRBV5-4	TRBJ2-5	TRBD2	17	.	CASSLGPRGRKQETQYF	TGTGCCAGCAGCTTGGGCCCCCGCGGGAGAAAACAAGAGACCCAGTACTTC